The rows below give T cell receptor beta chains drawn from one sample of a study of blood T cell repertoires in COVID-19. Assay: immunoSEQ multiplex PCR; the TCRdb copy retains only in-frame clones and omits some. Among roughly 190,000 clones listed, about 80% were seen once. Sequencing was done on a sample of peripheral blood. The receptors derive from a man aged 55 to 69 with acute or convalescent COVID-19. Each CDR3 is given with its conserved first and last residue. Fields, in order: V gene, clone size, CDR3 protein. Clone size appears in some rows only: once, few, many, or a class for an expanded clone.

v_call: TRBV7-2
clone_size: -
cdr3_aa: CASSLKGRAGYYNEQFF

v_call: TRBV28
clone_size: -
cdr3_aa: CASSSLTGANQPQHF

v_call: TRBV9
clone_size: -
cdr3_aa: CASSVFSRGGGTDTQYF

v_call: TRBV4-2
clone_size: -
cdr3_aa: CASSQVINPGAGQETQYF

v_call: TRBV30
clone_size: -
cdr3_aa: CAWSAGTGDDEQYF

v_call: TRBV19
clone_size: -
cdr3_aa: CASSFRGSGSYNEQFF

v_call: TRBV9
clone_size: -
cdr3_aa: CASSVAQGANYGYTF

v_call: TRBV5-6
clone_size: -
cdr3_aa: CASSLGGSSNQPQHF

v_call: TRBV7-8
clone_size: -
cdr3_aa: CASSLSGGTGELFF

v_call: TRBV9
clone_size: -
cdr3_aa: CASSPGSGTGDYEQYF

v_call: TRBV6-5
clone_size: once
cdr3_aa: CASSYNRAYEQYF

v_call: TRBV6-1
clone_size: -
cdr3_aa: CASSDPGYEQYF

v_call: TRBV6-2/TRBV6-3
clone_size: -
cdr3_aa: CASSYSRQGTNGYTF

v_call: TRBV3-1/TRBV3-2
clone_size: -
cdr3_aa: CASSQAIKSGSYEQYF

v_call: TRBV5-6
clone_size: -
cdr3_aa: CASSLGSTANTGELFF

v_call: TRBV3-1/TRBV3-2
clone_size: -
cdr3_aa: CASSQATLGLAGDGRTYEQYF

v_call: TRBV7-2
clone_size: -
cdr3_aa: CASSQANQPQHF

v_call: TRBV5-6
clone_size: -
cdr3_aa: CASSLSGIYYGYTF

v_call: TRBV2
clone_size: -
cdr3_aa: CASMSRLAGAIDTQYF

v_call: TRBV6-2/TRBV6-3
clone_size: -
cdr3_aa: CASSYSSQGTNEQYF

v_call: TRBV12-3/TRBV12-4
clone_size: -
cdr3_aa: CASSTGTVDGYTF

v_call: TRBV5-1
clone_size: -
cdr3_aa: CASSSTVGDSPLHF

v_call: TRBV5-4
clone_size: once
cdr3_aa: CASSAPGQGMRGYTF

v_call: TRBV19
clone_size: -
cdr3_aa: CASSSRGTGVANTGELFF

v_call: TRBV15
clone_size: -
cdr3_aa: CATSRSRDLGSLHF

v_call: TRBV11-2
clone_size: few
cdr3_aa: CASSSYDRRLPYGYTF

v_call: TRBV28
clone_size: few
cdr3_aa: CASSFAQGARNYGYTF

v_call: TRBV7-2
clone_size: -
cdr3_aa: CASSLGGSSVEQFF

v_call: TRBV15
clone_size: -
cdr3_aa: CATSWGRGETQYF

v_call: TRBV7-2
clone_size: -
cdr3_aa: CASSNPSTDTQYF

v_call: TRBV12-3/TRBV12-4
clone_size: few
cdr3_aa: CASSPRPRTEAFF

v_call: TRBV28
clone_size: -
cdr3_aa: CASSSGTRDTDTQYF

v_call: TRBV7-3
clone_size: -
cdr3_aa: CASSPHSSGANVLTF

v_call: TRBV11-2
clone_size: -
cdr3_aa: CASSLGVRARGNTIYF

v_call: TRBV5-1
clone_size: -
cdr3_aa: CASSLAGNTGELFF

v_call: TRBV7-9
clone_size: -
cdr3_aa: CASSLTQVAGNTIYF

v_call: TRBV29-1
clone_size: few
cdr3_aa: CSAGGQTYEQYF

v_call: TRBV5-4
clone_size: -
cdr3_aa: CASSDTHGGGEQYF

v_call: TRBV2
clone_size: -
cdr3_aa: CASSRTSGIITDTQYF

v_call: TRBV28
clone_size: -
cdr3_aa: CASSSPDRVGYGYTF

v_call: TRBV9
clone_size: -
cdr3_aa: CASSVGQGNTEAFF

v_call: TRBV28
clone_size: -
cdr3_aa: CASSQNTEAFF

v_call: TRBV18
clone_size: -
cdr3_aa: CASSPIQDKWQFF

v_call: TRBV11-1
clone_size: -
cdr3_aa: CASSFRHLYEQYF

v_call: TRBV27
clone_size: -
cdr3_aa: CASSPRLAGASEQYF

v_call: TRBV4-1
clone_size: -
cdr3_aa: CASSQGAGRSYNEQFF

v_call: TRBV2
clone_size: -
cdr3_aa: CASSAPGRAGYNEQFF

v_call: TRBV5-4
clone_size: -
cdr3_aa: CASRHRSLAENTDTQYF

v_call: TRBV7-2
clone_size: -
cdr3_aa: CASSSGGLGETQYF

v_call: TRBV3-1/TRBV3-2
clone_size: -
cdr3_aa: CASSQGDRAAGELFF

v_call: TRBV11-3
clone_size: -
cdr3_aa: CASSFGRATGELFF

v_call: TRBV21-1
clone_size: -
cdr3_aa: CASSQVAGLTGELFF

v_call: TRBV2
clone_size: -
cdr3_aa: CASSRTGYTEAFF

v_call: TRBV5-1
clone_size: -
cdr3_aa: CASSLEQGDTEAFF

v_call: TRBV11-2
clone_size: -
cdr3_aa: CASSLASQGLAKNIQYF